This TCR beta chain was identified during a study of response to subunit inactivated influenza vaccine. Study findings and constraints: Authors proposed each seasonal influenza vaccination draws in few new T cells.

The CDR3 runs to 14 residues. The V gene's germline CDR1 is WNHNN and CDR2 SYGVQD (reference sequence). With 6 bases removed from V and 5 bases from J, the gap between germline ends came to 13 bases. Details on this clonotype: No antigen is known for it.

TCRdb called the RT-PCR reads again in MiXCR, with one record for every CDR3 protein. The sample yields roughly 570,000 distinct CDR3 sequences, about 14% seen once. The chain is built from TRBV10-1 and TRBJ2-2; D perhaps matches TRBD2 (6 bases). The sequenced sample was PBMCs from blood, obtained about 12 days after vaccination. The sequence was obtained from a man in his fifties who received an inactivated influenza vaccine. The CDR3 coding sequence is TGCGCCAGCAGCGCGGGACCGAGGACCGGGGAGCTGTTTTTT. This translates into CASSAGPRTGELFF.